Below, 23 T cell receptor beta chains from the same sample are listed, as sequenced in a study of blood T cell repertoires in COVID-19. The assay was immunoSEQ multiplex PCR, and TCRdb's table has in-frame clones only and misses some. The sample lists hundreds of thousands of clones, around 90% occurring once. Sequencing was carried out using PBMCs or T cells enriched from blood (not recorded which). The receptors here all came from a man in his fifties or sixties who had recovered from COVID-19.

The chain is built from TRBV7-2 and TRBJ2-3; 10 bases line up with TRBD2. Germline V gives CDR1 SGHTA, CDR2 FQGNSA. This CDR3 spans 15 amino acids. Trimming removed 6 bases from V and 4 bases from J; junction bases left unmatched: 7. The CDR3 nucleotides are TGTGCCAGCAGTCTAGTGGGGACTAGCGCAGATACGCAGTATTTT. It yields the protein CASSLVGTSADTQYF.

V and J are TRBV6-2 or TRBV6-3 and TRBJ2-1, with 11 bases aligning to TRBD1. This CDR3 is 17 amino acids long. J gave up 8 bases and V 0 bases, and 9 bases lay outside the gene matches. Germline loops: CDR1 MNHEY, CDR2 SVGEGT. For the CDR3, the DNA is TGTGCCAGCAGTTACTCGTATCCCGGGACAGGGGGTGATGAGCAGTTCTTC. It is translated as CASSYSYPGTGGDEQFF.

The rearrangement uses TRBV29-1 and TRBJ1-6; 11 bases agree with TRBD1. V shed 6 bases, J shed 8 bases, and the junction held 6 bases outside the gene matches. The CDR3 sequence is 14 residues long. The germline gives CDR1 SQVTM, CDR2 ANQGSEA. The CDR3 coding sequence is TGCAGCGTGGGGGGGACAGGGGGTGATTCACCCCTCCACTTT. Translating gives CSVGGTGGDSPLHF.

This clone was detected once. V and J are TRBV21-1 and TRBJ2-1; the D segment call TRBD2 is taken from the table without a DNA check. TRBV21-1 is tagged as a pseudogene. The length of the CDR3 is 17 residues. CDR3 in DNA: TGTGCCAGCAGCCCCATAGCGGGAGGGCCCTCCTACAATGAGCAGTTCTTC. This sequence encodes CASSPIAGGPSYNEQFF.

The chain is built from TRBV24-1 and TRBJ1-5; 7 bases align to TRBD1. There are 16 residues in the CDR3. Per germline, CDR1 KGHDR and CDR2 SFDVKD. With V trimmed by 3 bases and J by 0 bases, 4 bases remained unmatched. The CDR3 loop is CATSDTRTGSNQPQHF. The CDR3 coding sequence is TGTGCCACCAGTGATACGCGGACAGGTAGCAATCAGCCCCAGCATTTT.

The V gene is TRBV6-1, the J gene TRBJ1-5; 7 bases agree with TRBD1. The CDR3 contains 15 residues. The germline CDR1 and CDR2 sequences are MNHNS and SASEGT. Germline trimming cut 4 bases from V and 0 bases from J; bases unmatched to any gene: 3. CDR3 loop: CASSVYRGSNQPQHF. Written as DNA, the CDR3 is TGTGCCAGCAGTGTCTACAGGGGTAGCAATCAGCCCCAGCATTTT.

J is TRBJ2-4 and V is TRBV7-9; perhaps TRBD1 as D (5 bases). Trimming removed 6 bases from V and 8 bases from J, with 17 bases in between. Looked up from germline, CDR1 is SEHNR and CDR2 is FQNEAQ (reference sequence). CDR3 length equals 14 residues. CDR3 in amino acids: CASSSQGTFDIQYF. The CDR3 coding sequence is TGTGCCAGCAGTAGTCAGGGTACCTTCGACATTCAGTACTTC.

The gene calls are TRBV5-1 and TRBJ2-3; no clear D. V dropped 0 bases and J dropped 1 base, with 3 bases sitting between them. Germline V lookup: CDR1 SGHRS, CDR2 YFSETQ. This CDR3 comprises 13 residues. The CDR3 reads CASSLVGTDTQYF. Here the CDR3 DNA reads TGCGCCAGCAGCTTGGTCGGCACAGATACGCAGTATTTT.

The CDR3 is CASSPPLAGGVSGQYF. For the CDR3, the DNA is TGTGCCAGCAGCCCTCCACTAGCGGGAGGGGTTTCAGGGCAGTACTTC. V and J are TRBV28 and TRBJ2-7; 13 bases align to TRBD2. The V segment lost 6 bases and the J segment 9 bases; nucleotides outside the gene matches: 14. This CDR3 contains 16 residues. In germline, CDR1 is MDHEN, CDR2 SYDVKM.

J is TRBJ2-5 and V is TRBV27; TRBD2 agrees at 10 bases. The CDR3 runs to 14 residues. The germline CDR1 and CDR2 sequences are MNHEY and SMNVEV (reference sequence). Trimming cost V 7 bases and J 3 bases; bases outside gene matches: 5. CDR3 in amino acids: CASNPSGREETQYF. The CDR3 coding sequence is TGTGCCAGCAATCCTAGCGGGAGAGAAGAGACCCAGTACTTC.

The chain recombines TRBV24-1 with TRBJ1-4, with D possibly matching TRBD1 (5 bases). The CDR3 length is 14 residues. CDR1 is KGHDR and CDR2 is SFDVKD in the germline V gene. V lost 9 bases to trimming and J lost 7 bases, with 17 bases between them. CDR3 protein: CATGGGVVGEKLFF. CDR3 sequence (DNA): TGTGCCACCGGGGGAGGGGTCGTCGGTGAAAAACTGTTTTTT.

The chain joins TRBV10-1 to TRBJ1-2, with unresolved D. The CDR3 covers 14 residues. Trimming took 2 bases from V and 7 from J, leaving 14 bases between them. In germline, CDR1 is WNHNN, CDR2 SYGVQD (reference sequence). This CDR3 reads CASSEPEVSSGYTF. CDR3 nucleotide sequence: TGCGCCAGCAGTGAGCCGGAAGTGTCTAGTGGCTACACCTTC.

The chain has TRBV10-3 and TRBJ1-2; D call uncertain. The CDR3 is 15 amino acids. Germline values: CDR1 ENHRY, CDR2 SYGVKD. V was pared by 2 bases and J by 4 bases, with 14 bases between. The CDR3 DNA sequence: TGTGCCATCAGTGAGGATACCCTCCGGGGCTATGGCTACACCTTC. Protein product: CAISEDTLRGYGYTF.

The chain uses TRBV4-3 and TRBJ1-3; no reliable D call. Germline loops: CDR1 LGHNA, CDR2 YSLEER. CDR3 length: 16 residues. Trimming left V 0 bases short and J 2 bases short, with 11 bases between. For the CDR3, the DNA is TGCGCCAGCAGCCAAGAATCGGGGTTCCCTGGAAACACCATATATTTT. It specifies CASSQESGFPGNTIYF.

CDR3 amino acids: CASSRTANSNQPQHF. CDR3 sequence (DNA): TGTGCCAGCAGCCGGACAGCTAATAGCAATCAGCCCCAGCATTTT. V usage is TRBV4-2 and J usage is TRBJ1-5; D may be TRBD1 (6 bases). CDR3 length: 15 residues. V was clipped by 4 bases and J by 0 bases, with 10 bases between them. CDR1 is LGHNA and CDR2 is YNFKEQ in the germline V gene.

The rearrangement joins TRBV9 to TRBJ1-2; 7 bases agree with TRBD1. This CDR3 is 15 amino acids long. Germline CDR1 is SGDLS and CDR2 is YYNGEE. The J segment lost 2 bases and the V segment lost 4 bases, leaving 8 bases of the junction unmatched. This CDR3 reads CASSTGAGGNYGYTF. Written as DNA, the CDR3 is TGTGCCAGCAGCACAGGGGCGGGGGGCAACTATGGCTACACCTTC.

Points on this clone: This sample includes further DNA sequences coding for the same CDR3. The gene calls are TRBV5-1 and TRBJ2-1; D not certain. Germline-derived CDR1 and CDR2 are SGHRS and YFSETQ. V gave up 0 bases and J gave up 2 bases, with 6 bases separating them. This CDR3 has 14 residues. The CDR3 loop reads CASSLGQAYNEQFF. DNA of the CDR3: TGCGCCAGCAGCTTGGGACAAGCCTACAATGAGCAGTTCTTC.

This clone showed up just once. CDR3 DNA sequence: TGTGCCAGCAGCGGGGGGCCGGGACAGACTTATGGCTACACCTTC. Its translation: CASSGGPGQTYGYTF. The chain carries TRBV9 and TRBJ1-2; 7 positions agree with TRBD1. CDR1 is SGDLS, CDR2 YYNGEE, per germline. The CDR3 runs 15 residues. V was pared by 3 bases and J by 5 bases, with 10 bases of the junction left unmatched. The full variable domain, rest sourced from reference TRBV9 and TRBJ1-2, is DSGVTQTPKHLITATGQRVTLRCSPRSGDLSVYWYQQSLDQGLQFLIQYYNGEERAKGNILERFSAQQFPDLHSELNLSSLELGDSALYFCASSGGPGQTYGYTFGSGTRLTVV.

CDR3 sequence: CATSDPRGREIPNEQFF. CDR3 nucleotides: TGTGCCACCAGTGATCCCCGGGGGAGGGAGATACCCAATGAGCAGTTCTTC. The V gene is TRBV24-1, the J gene TRBJ2-1; TRBD2 aligns across 7 bases. Germline loops: CDR1 KGHDR, CDR2 SFDVKD. V shed 3 bases, J shed 6 bases, and the junction held 13 bases outside the gene matches. The CDR3 loop spans 17 amino acids.

The chain has TRBV20-1 and TRBJ1-4; 7 nucleotides match TRBD1. CDR3 length equals 16 residues. CDR1 is DFQATT and CDR2 is SNEGSKA in the germline V gene (reference sequence). The V gene end was trimmed by 3 bases and the J gene end by 3 bases; junction bases not matched to a gene: 10. The CDR3 protein is CSASRRGREANEKLFF. In DNA, the CDR3 is TGCAGTGCTAGTAGGAGGGGGCGAGAGGCTAATGAAAAACTGTTTTTT.

The rearrangement links TRBV5-5 to TRBJ2-1, with a possible D match to TRBD2 (5 bases). The CDR3 consists of 12 residues. V lost 0 bases and J lost 10, with 8 bases in between. CDR1 is SGHKS, CDR2 YYEKEE, per germline (reference sequence). The CDR3 reads CASSLARGEQFF. CDR3 coding DNA: TGTGCCAGCAGCTTGGCCCGGGGAGAGCAGTTCTTC. Together with reference TRBV5-5 and TRBJ2-1, the CDR3 gives the full variable domain: DAGVTQSPTHLIKTRGQQVTLRCSPISGHKSVSWYQQVLGQGPQFIFQYYEKEERGRGNFPDRFSARQFPNYSSELNVNALLLGDSALYLCASSLARGEQFFGPGTRLTVL.

This clone was detected a few times. The rearrangement joins TRBV15 to TRBJ2-3; TRBD1 matches 7 bases. CDR3 length: 14 amino acids. V trimming: 4 bases; J trimming: 5 bases; junction bases outside the gene matches: 6. Germline V CDR1 and CDR2: LNHNV, YYDKDF (reference sequence). The CDR3 region has the DNA TGTGCCACCAGCAAAGGACAGGCTGGAGATACGCAGTATTTT. This codes for CATSKGQAGDTQYF. Full variable domain (rest looked up from reference TRBV15 and TRBJ2-3): DAMVIQNPRYQVTQFGKPVTLSCSQTLNHNVMYWYQQKSSQAPKLLFHYYDKDFNNEADTPDNFQSRRPNTSFCFLDIRSPGLGDTAMYLCATSKGQAGDTQYFGPGTRLTVL.

This chain connects TRBV28 to TRBJ2-7; maybe TRBD2 (5 bases). There are 14 residues in the CDR3. V dropped 3 bases and J dropped 1 base, with 10 bases sitting between them. Germline CDR1 and CDR2: MDHEN and SYDVKM. The CDR3 DNA follows: TGTGCCAGCAGTTTTGCGGGCCCTTCCTACGAGCAGTACTTC. Translation gives CASSFAGPSYEQYF.